This TCR beta chain is drawn from a study of naive and memory T cell subsets. Study-level points and caveats: Over 90% of naive TCR sequences appeared only once after error correction, unlike memory subsets. TCR abundance followed a power law differing between naive and memory subsets.

Per the germline V gene, CDR1 is DFQATT and CDR2 is SNEGSKA (reference sequence). The CDR3 contains 14 residues. Trimming removed 6 bases from V and 3 bases from J; junction bases left unmatched: 9. Both TRBC1 and TRBC2 were covered by a beta constant-region primer of two equimolar oligonucleotides. A 12-nucleotide UMI and the SP2 primer were added to the cDNA 3' end by oligonucleotide ligation. Each CDR3 protein is one row after TCRdb ran MiXCR on the UMI-ligation and nested PCR reads. The sample carries about 150,000 distinct CDR3 sequences, 15% to 20% recorded once. This clonotype was seen at least ten times. Its target is unknown.

The chain joins TRBV20-1 to TRBJ2-5, with 8 bases identical to TRBD1. Specimen: naive CD4+ T cells from blood. This clonotype was sampled from a human donor in good health. The CDR3 DNA sequence: TGCAGTGCCGGATTCAGGGGGCGCGAAGAGACCCAGTACTTC. This gives the protein CSAGFRGREETQYF.